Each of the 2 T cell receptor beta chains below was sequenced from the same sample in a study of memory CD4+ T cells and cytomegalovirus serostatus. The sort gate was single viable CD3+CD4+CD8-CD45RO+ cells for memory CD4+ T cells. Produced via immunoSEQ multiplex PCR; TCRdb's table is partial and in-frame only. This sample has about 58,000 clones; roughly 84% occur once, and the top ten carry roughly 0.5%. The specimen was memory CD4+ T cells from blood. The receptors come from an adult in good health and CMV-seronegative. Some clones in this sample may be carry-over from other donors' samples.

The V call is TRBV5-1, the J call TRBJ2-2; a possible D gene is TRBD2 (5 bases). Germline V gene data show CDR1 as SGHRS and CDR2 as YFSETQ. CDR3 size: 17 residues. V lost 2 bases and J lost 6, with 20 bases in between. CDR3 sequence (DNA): TGCGCCAGCAGCTTAGAGGGAACGGGATTGTACCCCGGGGAGCTGTTTTTT. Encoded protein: CASSLEGTGLYPGELFF.

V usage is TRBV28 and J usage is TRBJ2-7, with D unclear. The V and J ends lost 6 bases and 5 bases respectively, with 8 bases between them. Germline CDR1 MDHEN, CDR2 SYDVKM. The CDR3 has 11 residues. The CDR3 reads CASSLMNEQYF. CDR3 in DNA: TGTGCCAGCAGCTTGATGAACGAGCAGTACTTC.